This TCR beta chain was captured by sequencing in a study of T-cell reconstitution after alpha-beta-depleted transplantation in children (TCRdb year 2016). About the full investigation: T-cell immune reconstitution after TCRalphabeta/CD19-depleted allogeneic hematopoietic cell transplantation in children was quantitatively tracked in the study by means of TCR repertoire profiling.

Library preparation used PCR. For sequencing, an Illumina HiSeq 2500 was employed. TCR libraries were prepared with molecular barcoding, using unique molecular identifiers to normalize TCRbeta repertoire quantification. TCRdb ran its own pipeline on the public reads, namely fastp trimming at Q25 and MiXCR clone calling, and kept in-frame beta chains. Here each entry gathers all rows of one CDR3 protein and keeps the most common genes and DNA. A total of some 200,000 distinct CDR3 sequences appear in this sample, 8.5% to 10% of them only once. The top ten constitute approximately 6.2% of the sample. In the germline V gene, CDR1 corresponds to MRHNA and CDR2 to SNTAGT. Here V drops 0 bases and J drops 4 bases, and the junction holds 0 bases not matched to any gene. CDR3 length: 14 amino acids, cysteine to phenylalanine. Only the CDR3 part of the read is kept: 42 bases, read in frame from the first base.

Ten or more counts support this clonotype. It has no known antigen specificity. No base-level quality is on record; no much larger clone is a single base apart. The receptor was derived from a human donor who donated a stem cell graft to a child with acute lymphoblastic leukemia. The sequencing used PBMCs from the stem cell graft donor, collected from the stem cell graft. The chain links TRBV6-4 with TRBJ2-3; TRBD2 matches 8 bases in the middle. The nucleotide sequence is given as TGTGCCAGCAGTGACTCTAGCGGGGCAGATACGCAGTATTTT. It translates as CASSDSSGADTQYF.